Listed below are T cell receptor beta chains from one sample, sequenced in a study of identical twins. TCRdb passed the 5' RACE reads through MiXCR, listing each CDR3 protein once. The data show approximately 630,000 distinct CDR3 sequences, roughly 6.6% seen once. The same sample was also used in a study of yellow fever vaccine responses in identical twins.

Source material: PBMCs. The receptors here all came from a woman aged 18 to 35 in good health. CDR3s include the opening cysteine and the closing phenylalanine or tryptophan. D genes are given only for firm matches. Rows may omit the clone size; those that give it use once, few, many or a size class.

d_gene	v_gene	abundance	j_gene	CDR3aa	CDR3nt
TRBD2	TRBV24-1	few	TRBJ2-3	CATSDKPSGGATQYF	TGTGCCACCAGTGATAAGCCTAGCGGGGGGGCTACGCAGTATTTT
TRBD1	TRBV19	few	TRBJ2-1	CASRTGTGWNEQFF	TGTGCCAGTAGAACCGGGACAGGGTGGAATGAGCAGTTCTTC
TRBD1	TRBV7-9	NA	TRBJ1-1	CASSLQGTGGAFF	TGTGCCAGCAGCTTGCAGGGGACAGGGGGAGCTTTCTTT
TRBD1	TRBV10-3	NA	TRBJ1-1	CAITGQGRNTEAFF	TGTGCCATCACCGGACAGGGAAGGAACACTGAAGCTTTCTTT
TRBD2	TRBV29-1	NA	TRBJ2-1	CSVRLTSGSHEQFF	TGCAGCGTTCGTTTGACTAGCGGGAGTCATGAGCAGTTCTTC
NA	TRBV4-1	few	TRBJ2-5	CASSQASTETQYF	TGCGCCAGCAGCCAAGCTAGTACGGAGACCCAGTACTTC
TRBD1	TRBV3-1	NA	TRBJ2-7	CASSQEDRANEQYF	TGTGCCAGCAGCCAGGAGGACAGGGCGAACGAGCAGTACTTC
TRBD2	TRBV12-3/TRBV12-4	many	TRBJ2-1	CASRVTSGVNEQFF	TGTGCCAGCAGGGTTACTAGCGGGGTCAATGAGCAGTTCTTC
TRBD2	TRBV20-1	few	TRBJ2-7	CSAHIVGSGTYEQYF	TGCAGTGCCCACATCGTAGGTAGCGGGACCTACGAGCAGTACTTC
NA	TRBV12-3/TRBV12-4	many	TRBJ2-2	CASSPHFIELFF	TGTGCCAGCAGTCCCCACTTCATAGAGCTGTTTTTT
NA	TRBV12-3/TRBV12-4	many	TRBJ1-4	CASRRDTDVEKLFF	TGTGCCAGCAGACGGGACACGGATGTAGAAAAACTGTTTTTT
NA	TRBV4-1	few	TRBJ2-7	CASSQPDIAYEQYF	TGCGCCAGCAGCCAACCCGACATAGCCTACGAGCAGTACTTC
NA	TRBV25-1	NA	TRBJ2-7	CASSESGRSYEQYF	TGTGCCAGCAGTGAATCTGGCCGCTCCTACGAGCAGTACTTC
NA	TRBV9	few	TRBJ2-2	CASSVGGEGELFF	TGTGCCAGCAGCGTAGGGGGAGAAGGGGAGCTGTTTTTT
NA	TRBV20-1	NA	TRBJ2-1	CSAIKTEQFF	TGCAGTGCTATAAAGACTGAGCAGTTCTTC
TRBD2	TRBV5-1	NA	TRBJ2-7	CASSLVIAGGLEQYF	TGCGCCAGCAGCTTGGTGATAGCGGGTGGCCTGGAGCAGTACTTC
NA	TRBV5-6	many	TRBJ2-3	CASSLELGGLADTQYF	TGTGCCAGCAGCTTGGAGCTCGGCGGGTTGGCAGATACGCAGTATTTT
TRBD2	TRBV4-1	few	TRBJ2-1	CASSQTGGGRSNEQFF	TGCGCCAGCAGCCAAACCGGGGGGGGCCGAAGTAATGAGCAGTTCTTC
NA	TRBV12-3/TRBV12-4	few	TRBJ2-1	CASSNSNEQFF	TGTGCCAGCAGTAATAGCAATGAGCAGTTCTTC
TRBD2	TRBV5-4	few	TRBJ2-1	CASSRGGGRESYNEQFF	TGTGCCAGCAGCCGGGGGGGCGGGAGGGAATCCTACAATGAGCAGTTCTTC
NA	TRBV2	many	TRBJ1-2	CASSPGSNYGYTF	TGTGCCAGCAGCCCAGGGAGTAACTATGGCTACACCTTC
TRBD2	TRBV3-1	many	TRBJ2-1	CASSPRTSAVNEQFF	TGTGCCAGCAGCCCTCGGACTAGCGCGGTCAATGAGCAGTTCTTC
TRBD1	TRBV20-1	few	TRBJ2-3	CSETGTTDTQYF	TGCAGTGAGACAGGGACCACAGATACGCAGTATTTT
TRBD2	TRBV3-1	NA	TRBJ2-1	CASSQGLAGGLNEQFF	TGTGCCAGCAGCCAAGGACTAGCGGGAGGGCTCAATGAGCAGTTCTTC
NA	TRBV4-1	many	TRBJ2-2	CASSPRAEGGELFF	TGCGCCAGCAGCCCTCGGGCGGAAGGCGGGGAGCTGTTTTTT
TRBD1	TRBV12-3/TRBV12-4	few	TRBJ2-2	CASSWTGFVGELFF	TGTGCCAGCAGTTGGACAGGGTTTGTCGGGGAGCTGTTTTTT
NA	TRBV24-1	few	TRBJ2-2	CATSDLRDSGELFF	TGTGCCACCAGTGATTTGCGGGACTCCGGGGAGCTGTTTTTT
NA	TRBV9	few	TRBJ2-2	CASSEMGTTGELFF	TGTGCCAGCAGCGAGATGGGAACCACCGGGGAGCTGTTTTTT
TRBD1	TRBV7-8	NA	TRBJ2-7	CASSQGTGKTNEQYF	TGTGCCAGCAGCCAAGGGACAGGGAAAACCAACGAGCAGTACTTC
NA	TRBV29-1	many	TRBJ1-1	CSGRENTEAFF	TGCAGCGGCAGGGAAAACACTGAAGCTTTCTTT
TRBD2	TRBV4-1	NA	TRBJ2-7	CASSQDGTSGLYEQYF	TGCGCCAGCAGCCAAGATGGGACTAGCGGACTATACGAGCAGTACTTC
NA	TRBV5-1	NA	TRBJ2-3	CASSLSRGPTDTQYF	TGCGCCAGCAGCTTAAGCCGGGGGCCTACAGATACGCAGTATTTT
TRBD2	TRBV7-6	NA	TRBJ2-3	CASSLAGGSGDTQYF	TGTGCCAGCAGCTTAGCGGGGGGGAGCGGAGATACGCAGTATTTT
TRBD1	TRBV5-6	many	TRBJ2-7	CASSFGTGANYEQYF	TGTGCCAGCAGCTTCGGGACAGGGGCCAATTACGAGCAGTACTTC
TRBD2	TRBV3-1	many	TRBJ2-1	CASSQDWGGRNNEQFF	TGTGCCAGCAGCCAAGATTGGGGCGGGAGGAACAATGAGCAGTTCTTC
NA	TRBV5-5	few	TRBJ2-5	CASSLTRTQETQYF	TGTGCCAGCAGCCTTACACGGACCCAAGAGACCCAGTACTTC
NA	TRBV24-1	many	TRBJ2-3	CATSGPWAAGPDTQYF	TGTGCCACCAGTGGCCCATGGGCGGCGGGACCAGATACGCAGTATTTT
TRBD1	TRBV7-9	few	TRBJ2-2	CASMDRGSTGELFF	TGTGCCAGCATGGACAGGGGTAGCACCGGGGAGCTGTTTTTT
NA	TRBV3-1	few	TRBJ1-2	CASSQEGMASYYGYTF	TGTGCCAGCAGCCAAGAAGGAATGGCAAGCTACTATGGCTACACCTTC
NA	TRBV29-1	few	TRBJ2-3	CSAAPGLHTDTQYF	TGCAGCGCTGCACCGGGACTTCACACAGATACGCAGTATTTT
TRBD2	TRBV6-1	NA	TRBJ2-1	CASSPPWTSGGASNEQFF	TGTGCCAGCAGTCCCCCCTGGACTAGCGGGGGGGCAAGCAATGAGCAGTTCTTC
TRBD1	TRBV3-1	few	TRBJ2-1	CASSRGQGGNEQFF	TGTGCCAGCAGCCGGGGACAGGGGGGAAATGAGCAGTTCTTC
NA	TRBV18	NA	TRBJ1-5	CASSPPSVNQPQHF	TGTGCCAGCTCACCACCGTCCGTAAATCAGCCCCAGCATTTT
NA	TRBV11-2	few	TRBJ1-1	CASSLDFGAGVVGQPFTEAFF	TGTGCCAGCAGCTTAGATTTTGGGGCCGGGGTCGTCGGTCAGCCGTTCACTGAAGCTTTCTTT
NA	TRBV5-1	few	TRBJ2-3	CASSFSTHTDTQYF	TGCGCCAGCAGCTTCTCGACACACACAGATACGCAGTATTTT
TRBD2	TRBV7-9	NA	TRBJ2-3	CASTRAGVPDTQYF	TGTGCCAGCACCCGAGCGGGAGTCCCAGATACGCAGTATTTT
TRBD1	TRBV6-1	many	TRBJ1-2	CASSPDRDGYGYTF	TGTGCCAGCAGCCCAGACAGGGATGGCTATGGCTACACCTTC